This T cell receptor beta chain was obtained from a study of cytomegalovirus exposure and HLA in healthy donors. Study-wide results and limits: Sequencing had likely introduced a cluster of highly shared sequence variants as an artifact. Altogether, 150 or so TCR beta chains were recorded as cytomegalovirus-associated.

In the PCR, 60 Vbeta and 13 Jbeta primers were used. Libraries were prepared by immunoSEQ multiplex PCR; TCRdb keeps only in-frame clonotypes and omits some of them. The sample table sets out roughly 73,000 clones. Notes on this clone: Its antigen is unidentified.

The CDR3 is 13 residues long. Germline CDR1 MNHEY, CDR2 SMNVEV (reference sequence). Unmatched junction bases numbered 3, after V lost 2 bases and J lost 7 bases. The sequenced sample consisted of PBMCs. This chain uses TRBV27 with TRBJ2-5; 8 bases are a match to TRBD1. The sequence derives from a female donor in good health and CMV-seropositive. The CDR3 spells CASSLGQGGTQYF. The CDR3 DNA reads TGTGCCAGCAGTTTAGGACAGGGAGGGACCCAGTACTTC.